This T cell receptor (beta chain) comes out of a study of cytomegalovirus exposure and HLA in healthy donors. Broader study findings: The classifier reportedly diagnosed cytomegalovirus status with high specificity and sensitivity. The tendency of first-cohort TCR clusters to co-occur in the 120 validation repertoires was identified by a subsequent analysis.

As concerns this clone: The antigen is undetermined.

Measured with immunoSEQ multiplex PCR; TCRdb has only the in-frame clones, and not every one. The sample consists of approximately 140,000 clones, 70% to 90% of them appearing once. The germline V gene encodes CDR1 PRHDT and CDR2 FYEKMQ (reference sequence). This CDR3 contains 16 residues. Unmatched junction bases numbered 9, after V lost 2 bases and J lost 7 bases. The donors were members of the approximately 130-subject validation cohort (separate from the approximately 670-subject first cohort). This chain links TRBV13 with TRBJ1-4; 8 bases align to TRBD1. Sequencing was carried out using PBMCs. The receptor's source is a man younger than 35 in good health and CMV-seropositive. CDR3 in amino acids: CASSLRGGQGGEKLFF. Written as DNA, the CDR3 is TGTGCCAGCAGCTTACGGGGAGGACAGGGTGGTGAAAAACTGTTTTTT.